What follows are 24 T cell receptor beta chains derived from one specimen sequenced in a study of blood T cell repertoires in COVID-19. Generated by immunoSEQ multiplex PCR, the TCRdb table keeps only in-frame clones and is missing some. The sample consists of roughly 120,000 clones, 70% to 90% of them appearing once. The sequenced sample was peripheral blood. Source of these receptors: a woman aged 45 to 65 with active or convalescent COVID-19.

The rearrangement uses TRBV7-2 and TRBJ2-3; 9 bases line up with TRBD1. This CDR3 has 15 residues. With 5 bases clipped from V and 1 base from J, the junction kept 4 bases outside the gene matches. CDR1 and CDR2 (germline): SGHTA, FQGNSA. The CDR3 here is CASSTTGGRTDTQYF. In DNA form, the CDR3 reads TGTGCCAGCAGCACAACAGGGGGCCGCACAGATACGCAGTATTTT.

The genes are TRBV9 and TRBJ2-1, with 9 bases aligning to TRBD2. CDR1 is SGDLS, CDR2 YYNGEE, per germline. V was pared by 2 bases and J by 2 bases, with 2 bases of the junction left unmatched. The CDR3 consists of 15 residues. CDR3: CASSVGLATYNEQFF. The CDR3 nucleotides are TGTGCCAGCAGCGTCGGACTAGCGACCTACAATGAGCAGTTCTTC.

This clone was seen more than once but under ten times. This chain joins TRBV23-1 and TRBJ1-2, with D possibly matching TRBD1 (5 bases). TRBV23-1 is given ORF status, its function remaining uncertain. The ends were cut back, 1 base at V and 3 bases at J, with 12 bases in the middle. There are 15 residues in the CDR3. This CDR3 reads CASSQFAGGDYGYTF. CDR3 nucleotide sequence: TGCGCCAGCAGTCAATTCGCCGGGGGTGACTATGGCTACACCTTC.

The V and J genes are TRBV15 and TRBJ1-2; 8 nucleotides line up with TRBD1. CDR3 length: 15 residues. V lost 0 bases, J lost 2 bases, and 2 bases stayed unmatched. Germline CDR1 is LNHNV and CDR2 is YYDKDF (reference sequence). The CDR3, as DNA: TGTGCCACCAGCAGAGACAGGACAGGGAACTATGGCTACACCTTC. Residues: CATSRDRTGNYGYTF.

V gene TRBV2 combines with J gene TRBJ1-5, with 8 bases identical to TRBD1. The CDR3 totals 15 residues. The V gene end was trimmed by 6 bases and the J gene end by 5 bases; junction bases not matched to a gene: 9. Looked up from germline, CDR1 is SNHLY and CDR2 is FYNNEI. CDR3 nucleotide sequence: TGTGCCAGCAGGGTGGGGACAGGCCTCGATCAGCCCCAGCATTTT. Encoded protein: CASRVGTGLDQPQHF.

The rearrangement joins TRBV20-1 to TRBJ1-1; 7 bases match TRBD1. CDR3 length: 11 amino acids. Germline CDR1 and CDR2: DFQATT and SNEGSKA (reference sequence). The CDR3, as DNA: TGCAGGGTCGGACAGGAAGTGTTAGCTTTCTTT. It encodes CRVGQEVLAFF.

By share, this clone counts as medium-sized. The chain combines TRBV5-6 with TRBJ1-5; D is undetermined. The CDR3 runs 15 residues. The V and J ends lost 3 bases and 2 bases respectively, with 12 bases between them. Germline lookup yields CDR1 SGHDT and CDR2 YYEEEE. For the CDR3, the DNA is TGTGCCAGCAGCTCCTCGGGATGGGGCAATCAGCCCCAGCATTTT. As protein: CASSSSGWGNQPQHF.

In this sample, this clone turned up a few times. This chain connects TRBV19 to TRBJ1-5; D call uncertain. This CDR3 is 17 amino acids long. Trimming removed 1 base at V and 5 bases at J, with 18 bases between. The V gene's germline CDR1 is LNHDA and CDR2 SQIVND (reference sequence). DNA of the CDR3: TGTGCCAGTAGTATAGTCGGAGCGGAGGGAAGGTATCAGCCCCAGCATTTT. Protein sequence: CASSIVGAEGRYQPQHF.

CDR3: CASSQDGGFGGNTIYF. The CDR3 nucleotides read TGTGCCAGCAGCCAAGATGGCGGTTTTGGTGGAAACACCATATATTTT. The gene calls are TRBV3-1 (or the pseudogene TRBV3-2) and TRBJ1-3; the D is unclear. Germline V lookup: CDR1 LGHDT, CDR2 YNNKEL (reference sequence). The ends were cut back, 0 bases at V and 3 bases at J, with 12 bases in the middle. The CDR3 extends over 16 amino acids.

The gene calls are TRBV28 and TRBJ1-1, with D perhaps matching TRBD1 (6 bases). The CDR3 runs 11 residues. V gave up 6 bases and J gave up 7 bases, with 9 bases separating them. The V gene's germline CDR1 is MDHEN and CDR2 SYDVKM. The CDR3 bases are TGTGCCAGCAGGCTACAGGGTGAAGCTTTCTTT. The encoded protein is CASRLQGEAFF.

This sequence joins TRBV28 and TRBJ1-1, with 8 bases that match TRBD1. Germline V gene sequence: CDR1 MDHEN, CDR2 SYDVKM. The CDR3 has 16 amino acids. Trimming at V came to 3 bases and at J to 2 bases, leaving 8 bases not matched to a gene. In nucleotides, the CDR3 is TGTGCCAGCAGTTTGGCCCTCGGGACAGGTAACACTGAAGCTTTCTTT. Its translation: CASSLALGTGNTEAFF.

CDR3 residues: CASSTTGAGTEAFF. For the CDR3, the DNA is TGTGCCAGTAGTACCACAGGGGCAGGCACTGAAGCTTTCTTT. The chain is built from TRBV19 and TRBJ1-1; TRBD1 matches 7 bases. The CDR3 contains 14 residues. Trimming cost V 4 bases and J 4 bases; bases outside gene matches: 6. Germline V lookup: CDR1 LNHDA, CDR2 SQIVND (reference sequence).

The rearrangement joins TRBV7-2 to TRBJ2-4; no reliable D call. Germline V gene data show CDR1 as SGHTA and CDR2 as FQGNSA. Between the trimmed V and J ends, which lost 0 bases and 9 bases, there was a span of 9 bases. This CDR3 has 13 amino acids. CDR3 in amino acids: CASSLAESTIQYF. CDR3 coding DNA: TGTGCCAGCAGCTTAGCGGAGTCGACCATTCAGTACTTC.

The rearrangement joins TRBV27 to TRBJ2-1; 8 bases align to TRBD2. Germline V gene sequence: CDR1 MNHEY, CDR2 SMNVEV (reference sequence). V gave up 5 bases and J gave up 5 bases; unmatched junction bases: 8. The CDR3 covers 15 residues. The CDR3 sequence: CASSPGGELHNEQFF. In nucleotides, the CDR3 is TGTGCCAGCAGTCCCGGGGGGGAGTTACACAATGAGCAGTTCTTC.

V gene TRBV7-9 combines with J gene TRBJ1-1; no reliable D call. V was pared by 5 bases and J by 5 bases, with 9 bases between. Germline V CDR1 and CDR2: SEHNR, FQNEAQ (reference sequence). The length of the CDR3 is 12 residues. The CDR3 DNA sequence: TGTGCCAGCAGCACGACTGCTACTGAAGCTTTCTTT. This gives the protein CASSTTATEAFF.

The CDR3 DNA is TGTGCCAGTAGTATAGACGGGAACTATGGCTACACCTTC. Translation gives CASSIDGNYGYTF. The chain couples TRBV19 to TRBJ1-2; D remains unclear. Germline assignment: CDR1 LNHDA and CDR2 SQIVND (reference sequence). Trimming took 0 bases from V and 2 from J, leaving 4 bases between them. This CDR3 is built from 13 residues.

The genes are TRBV12-3 or TRBV12-4 and TRBJ1-1, with no clear D. V gave up 8 bases and J gave up 1 base, with 11 bases separating them. The CDR3 loop spans 13 amino acids. The DNA of the CDR3 is TGTGCCAGCCTAACTCCAGGGAACACTGAAGCTTTCTTT. Its translation is CASLTPGNTEAFF.

This clone has a single count. The chain joins TRBV3-1 (or the pseudogene TRBV3-2) to TRBJ2-5, with D unclear. V was trimmed by 1 base and J by 5 bases, leaving 8 bases between them. The CDR3 extends over 13 amino acids. The germline CDR1 and CDR2 sequences are LGHDT and YNNKEL (reference sequence). This chain's CDR3 is CASSQGTFETQYF. The CDR3 DNA reads TGTGCCAGCAGCCAAGGAACTTTTGAGACCCAGTACTTC.

The chain links TRBV7-9 to TRBJ2-7; a weak D match, TRBD2 (5 bases). The CDR3 sequence is 13 residues long. Germline V CDR1 and CDR2: SEHNR, FQNEAQ (reference sequence). V was cut by 3 bases and J by 3 bases, with 9 bases left in between. Written as DNA, the CDR3 is TGTGCCAGCAGCTTTAGCGAGGACTACGAGCAGTACTTC. This encodes CASSFSEDYEQYF.

V and J are TRBV28 and TRBJ1-2; 8 bases line up with TRBD1. Germline V gene sequence: CDR1 MDHEN, CDR2 SYDVKM. The CDR3 is made up of 13 amino acids. V shed 2 bases and J 8 bases; nucleotides not matched to a gene: 4. The CDR3 nucleotides are TGTGCCAGCAGTTTAGGGACAGGTCGGGGCTACACCTTC. This gives the protein CASSLGTGRGYTF.

This chain joins TRBV28 and TRBJ2-7; 9 bases line up with TRBD1. CDR3 length equals 15 residues. V was clipped by 5 bases and J by 2 bases; unmatched bases: 7. The germline V gene has CDR1 MDHEN and CDR2 SYDVKM. The CDR3: CASSDDRGGTYEQYF. The CDR3 nucleotides read TGTGCCAGCAGTGACGACAGGGGGGGTACCTACGAGCAGTACTTC.

The chain is built from TRBV19 and TRBJ1-2; 8 bases match TRBD1. This CDR3 has 14 amino acids. CDR1 and CDR2 (germline): LNHDA, SQIVND (reference sequence). Unmatched junction bases numbered 8, after V lost 7 bases and J lost 4 bases. CDR3: CASTLDRDPYGYTF. CDR3 nucleotide sequence: TGTGCCAGTACCCTGGACAGGGATCCCTATGGCTACACCTTC.

The chain combines TRBV7-8 with TRBJ2-1, with 13 positions matching TRBD2. V shed 5 bases, J shed 6 bases, and the junction held 7 bases outside the gene matches. The CDR3 length is 16 residues. Germline V gene data show CDR1 as SGHVS and CDR2 as FQNEAQ. The CDR3 loop is CASSIGLAGEGNEQFF. The DNA for the CDR3 is TGTGCCAGCAGCATCGGACTAGCGGGAGAGGGCAATGAGCAGTTCTTC.

Here the CDR3 DNA reads TGTGCCAGCCTCACTCAGGGCGGCCAGCCCCAGCATTTT. Residues: CASLTQGGQPQHF. The rearrangement links TRBV6-5 to TRBJ1-5; D may be TRBD1 (5 bases). The V end was cut by 8 bases, the J end by 7 bases, with 15 bases between. Germline CDR1 MNHEY, CDR2 SVGAGI. This CDR3 has 13 residues.